This TCR beta chain was recovered during a study of shared clonotypes between healthy human individuals. Sequencing used immunoSEQ multiplex PCR; TCRdb keeps in-frame clones, though not all of them. The table has some 490,000 clones, 70% to 85% seen once; the top ten hold about 11%. Sample: PBMCs. The origin of this receptor is a woman between 35 and 50 years old in good health. Some clones in this sample may be carry-over from other donors' samples.

The chain's CDR3 is CASSQLLAAVPGELFF. CDR3 coding DNA: TGCGCCAGCAGCCAACTACTAGCAGCAGTCCCCGGGGAGCTGTTTTTT. The chain couples TRBV4-3 to TRBJ2-2; D is perhaps TRBD2 (6 bases). The CDR3 loop spans 16 amino acids. Trimming cost V 2 bases and J 6 bases, with 16 bases left between them. Germline values: CDR1 LGHNA, CDR2 YSLEER.